The count of the clone carrying this T cell receptor (beta chain) is one. Its matching antigen is unknown. Data came from immunoSEQ multiplex PCR; TCRdb stores just in-frame clones and leaves some out. Of roughly 450,000 clones in the sample, approximately 90% were seen once. The sample belongs to a study of Ad26.COV2.S vaccination and SARS-CoV-2 variants. Whole-study context: Donor participated within the Ad26.COV2.S arm of the COV1001 trial.

The V gene's germline CDR1 is KGHSH and CDR2 LQKENI. Losses at the gene ends were 2 bases for V and 4 bases for J; bases not matched to a gene: 11. The CDR3 is 16 residues long. Study-wide results and limits: The breadth of spike-specific CD8+ and CD4+ T cell responses after vaccination was reportedly substantial.

The treatment here: some 20 received Ad26.COV2.S at low or high dose, single or two shots; several received placebo; per-sample allocation not given. Sampling occurred on day 63 after the first vaccine or placebo injection. Wuhan-strain spike was delivered by a replication-incompetent Ad26 vector. This material consisted of peripheral blood, taken in a trial of Ad26.COV2.S vaccine versus placebo. The source of this sequence is a person aged 18-60 years who received the Ad26.COV2.S COVID-19 vaccine or a placebo. The gene calls are TRBV18 and TRBJ2-7; 7 bases align to TRBD2. The CDR3 DNA sequence: TGTGCCAGCTCACCAATCGATTCGCGGGAGATGTACGAGCAGTACTTC. Its protein product is CASSPIDSREMYEQYF.